This TCR beta chain was identified during a study of blood T cell repertoires in COVID-19. Seattle enrolled patients during active infection and tracked them longitudinally. This clone has a single count. Clones were read by immunoSEQ multiplex PCR, and TCRdb kept only the in-frame ones, dropping some. The top ten clones hold roughly 10% of a sample with some 260,000 clones, 88% of them seen once. CDR3 length: 13 residues. Germline values: CDR1 SGHAT, CDR2 FQNNGV. V shed 5 bases and J shed 10 bases, with 12 bases lying between them. The V call is TRBV11-2, the J call TRBJ1-6; D ambiguous. This clonotype was obtained from a woman in her sixties or seventies with COVID-19, enrolled during active disease. Material for sequencing was peripheral blood. The CDR3 is CASSGRLDSPLHF. DNA of the CDR3: TGTGCCAGCAGCGGGAGACTGGACTCACCCCTCCACTTT.